Listed below are T cell receptor beta chains from one sample, sequenced in a study of control samples from healthy donors and cancer patients. Using immunoSEQ multiplex PCR, the repertoire was profiled, and TCRdb retains in-frame clones only, with some absent. The data contain 150,000 to 200,000 clones, about 93% of them singletons. Sequencing used blood. The source is a woman aged 55-69 years in good health. CDR3s include the opening cysteine and the closing phenylalanine or tryptophan. The order of the fields is CDR3 length, J gene, clone size, V gene, D gene, CDR3 protein, CDR3 DNA. A D gene is named only where the DNA matches it firmly. Some rows have no size entry. The others give once, few or many, or a class for an expanded clone.

12 | TRBJ2-3 | . | TRBV9 | . | CASSVGVDTQYF | TGTGCCAGCAGCGTAGGGGTGGATACGCAGTATTTT
19 | TRBJ1-3 | . | TRBV4-1 | . | CASSQKIPIQTNFGNTIYF | TGCGCCAGCAGCCAGAAGATTCCGATACAAACCAACTTTGGAAACACCATATATTTT
16 | TRBJ1-1 | once | TRBV19 | . | CASTYLAQGMNTEAFF | TGTGCCAGTACTTACCTCGCGCAGGGCATGAACACTGAAGCTTTCTTT
14 | TRBJ2-3 | . | TRBV7-2 | . | CASSRGAVTDTQYF | TGTGCCAGCAGCCGGGGAGCAGTCACAGATACGCAGTATTTT
15 | TRBJ2-7 | . | TRBV7-2 | TRBD2 | CASSLGTSGGREQYF | TGTGCCAGCAGCTTAGGGACTAGCGGGGGTCGCGAGCAGTACTTC
12 | TRBJ1-6 | . | TRBV10-1 | TRBD1 | CARTGVNSPLHF | TGCGCCAGGACAGGGGTAAATTCACCCCTCCACTTT
15 | TRBJ1-3 | . | TRBV9 | . | CASSVDISSGNTIYF | TGTGCCAGCAGCGTCGATATCAGCTCTGGAAACACCATATATTTT
12 | TRBJ1-2 | . | TRBV25-1 | . | CASSESAYGYTF | TGTGCCAGCAGTGAATCGGCGTATGGCTACACCTTC
14 | TRBJ1-2 | . | TRBV7-6 | TRBD1 | CASSWTGSDYGYTF | TGTGCCAGCAGCTGGACAGGCTCGGACTATGGCTACACCTTC
13 | TRBJ2-1 | few | TRBV4-1 | TRBD1 | CASSRTGEHEQFF | TGCGCCAGCAGCCGGACAGGGGAGCATGAGCAGTTCTTC
11 | TRBJ1-4 | . | TRBV20-1 | . | CSARGVGELFF | TGCAGTGCTAGAGGTGTCGGGGAACTGTTTTTT
16 | TRBJ2-1 | . | TRBV4-1 | . | CASSQVVSGVHYEQFF | TGCGCCAGCAGCCAAGTTGTCTCAGGGGTCCACTATGAGCAGTTCTTC
13 | TRBJ1-1 | . | TRBV6-6 | . | CASSRERATEAFF | TGTGCCAGCAGCCGGGAAAGGGCTACTGAAGCTTTCTTT
15 | TRBJ2-7 | . | TRBV10-1 | . | CASSPPAGAYYEQYF | TGCGCCAGCAGCCCCCCCGCCGGGGCCTACTACGAGCAGTACTTC
13 | TRBJ1-2 | . | TRBV6-5 | . | CASSYGVSYGYTF | TGTGCCAGCAGTTACGGGGTTTCCTATGGCTACACCTTC
13 | TRBJ2-7 | . | TRBV5-1 | . | CASSTQDSYEQYF | TGCGCCAGCAGCACACAGGACTCCTACGAGCAGTACTTC
17 | TRBJ2-7 | . | TRBV10-3 | TRBD1 | CAISESAPGQVSYEQYF | TGTGCCATCAGTGAGTCGGCACCGGGACAGGTCTCCTACGAGCAGTACTTC
13 | TRBJ1-5 | few | TRBV2 | . | CASKTVANQPQHF | TGTGCCAGCAAAACAGTGGCTAATCAGCCCCAGCATTTT
15 | TRBJ1-5 | . | TRBV18 | . | CASSSGPSPNQPQHF | TGTGCCAGCTCGTCCGGGCCCTCCCCGAATCAGCCCCAGCATTTT
11 | TRBJ2-3 | . | TRBV29-1 | . | CSVAWRDTQYF | TGCAGCGTGGCGTGGCGGGATACGCAGTATTTT
17 | TRBJ2-2 | . | TRBV14 | TRBD1 | CASSQAPHRGRTGELFF | TGTGCCAGCAGCCAAGCCCCCCACAGGGGGCGAACCGGGGAGCTGTTTTTT
18 | TRBJ2-3 | . | TRBV9 | TRBD2 | CASSLTSGGAGSTDTQYF | TGTGCCAGCAGCCTTACTAGCGGGGGGGCCGGCAGCACAGATACGCAGTATTTT
15 | TRBJ1-5 | . | TRBV19 | . | CASSIGGAGNQPQHF | TGTGCCAGTAGTATTGGGGGGGCTGGCAATCAGCCCCAGCATTTT
12 | TRBJ2-2 | . | TRBV9 | . | CASSVNTGELFF | TGTGCCAGCAGCGTGAACACCGGGGAGCTGTTTTTT
16 | TRBJ2-7 | . | TRBV18 | . | CASSQNPQGSGDEQYF | TGTGCCAGCTCACAAAATCCACAGGGATCGGGAGACGAGCAGTACTTC
12 | TRBJ1-5 | . | TRBV5-8 | . | CASSSLNQPQHF | TGTGCCAGCAGCTCACTAAATCAGCCCCAGCATTTT
15 | TRBJ2-2 | . | TRBV13 | TRBD2 | CASSLEAGYTGELFF | TGTGCCAGCAGCTTAGAAGCGGGATACACCGGGGAGCTGTTTTTT
16 | TRBJ2-7 | . | TRBV7-6 | . | CASSPQMGGGSYEQYF | TGTGCCAGCAGCCCCCAAATGGGGGGTGGCTCCTACGAGCAGTACTTC
14 | TRBJ2-3 | . | TRBV3-1/TRBV3-2 | . | CASSHRLVFDTQYF | TGTGCCAGCAGCCACCGACTAGTTTTCGATACGCAGTATTTT
16 | TRBJ1-1 | . | TRBV21-1 | . | CASTSKREGIYTEAFF | TGTGCCAGCACCTCAAAGCGGGAGGGTATTTACACTGAAGCTTTCTTT
13 | TRBJ1-2 | . | TRBV12-5 | . | CASGLGGAYGYTF | TGTGCTAGTGGTTTAGGGGGAGCCTATGGCTACACCTTC
15 | TRBJ2-1 | . | TRBV10-3 | TRBD1 | CAIRPGTGESQEQFF | TGTGCCATCAGGCCCGGGACAGGGGAGTCGCAAGAGCAGTTCTTC
16 | TRBJ1-2 | . | TRBV25-1 | . | CASSGTGTLSNYGYTF | TGTGCCAGCAGTGGAACCGGGACACTTAGCAACTATGGCTACACCTTC
15 | TRBJ2-2 | . | TRBV7-9 | . | CANGRKALNTGELFF | TGTGCAAACGGCCGTAAGGCTCTGAACACCGGGGAGCTGTTTTTT
16 | TRBJ2-7 | . | TRBV6-5 | . | CASSYSTGDTYYEQYF | TGTGCCAGCAGTTACTCGACTGGGGACACGTACTACGAGCAGTACTTC
16 | TRBJ2-1 | once | TRBV7-6 | TRBD2 | CASSFTSGGTGNEQFF | TGTGCCAGCAGCTTTACTAGCGGGGGGACCGGGAATGAGCAGTTCTTC
15 | TRBJ1-6 | . | TRBV2 | . | CASSVESSYNSPLHF | TGTGCCAGCAGTGTGGAGAGCTCCTATAATTCACCCCTCCACTTT
14 | TRBJ1-1 | . | TRBV5-6 | TRBD1 | CASSPGTGLLLAFF | TGTGCCAGCAGCCCCGGGACAGGGCTCTTGCTAGCTTTCTTT
15 | TRBJ2-3 | . | TRBV9 | TRBD2 | CASSVTSGGIDTQYF | TGTGCCAGCAGCGTAACAAGCGGGGGAATAGATACGCAGTATTTT
13 | TRBJ1-1 | once | TRBV18 | . | CASSPTGAPEAFF | TGTGCCAGCTCACCAACGGGGGCGCCTGAAGCTTTCTTT
16 | TRBJ1-2 | . | TRBV5-1 | TRBD1 | CASSAGWGQGDYGYTF | TGCGCCAGCAGCGCGGGTTGGGGACAGGGAGACTATGGCTACACCTTC
16 | TRBJ2-2 | . | TRBV27 | . | CASSLLFRGNTGELFF | TGTGCCAGCAGTTTATTGTTTAGGGGGAACACCGGGGAGCTGTTTTTT
17 | TRBJ2-4 | once | TRBV18 | . | CASSHSSASLAKNIQYF | TGTGCCAGCTCCCATTCGTCAGCGTCTCTAGCCAAAAACATTCAGTACTTC
12 | TRBJ2-7 | . | TRBV7-9 | . | CASSLALHEQYF | TGTGCCAGCAGCTTAGCGCTCCACGAGCAGTACTTC
14 | TRBJ1-2 | . | TRBV6-6 | . | CASSLGGLNYGYTF | TGTGCCAGCAGTTTGGGAGGGCTTAACTATGGCTACACCTTC
16 | TRBJ1-4 | . | TRBV3-1/TRBV3-2 | . | CASTFYRQNVYEKLFF | TGTGCCAGCACCTTTTACCGACAGAACGTATACGAAAAACTGTTTTTT
14 | TRBJ1-1 | . | TRBV10-1 | . | CASRRQETDTEAFF | TGCGCCAGCAGAAGACAGGAGACGGACACTGAAGCTTTCTTT
12 | TRBJ1-1 | . | TRBV13 | . | CASSYRDTEAFF | TGTGCCAGCAGTTATAGAGACACTGAAGCTTTCTTT
15 | TRBJ2-1 | once | TRBV5-4 | . | CASSSGQAEYNEQFF | TGTGCCAGCAGCTCGGGACAAGCAGAATACAATGAGCAGTTCTTC
15 | TRBJ1-1 | . | TRBV7-8 | . | CASSFGAQGGTEAFF | TGTGCCAGCAGCTTTGGGGCGCAGGGAGGGACTGAAGCTTTCTTT